Presented here are 4 T cell receptor beta chains from one specimen sequenced in a study of CD8 T cells in Susac syndrome. After extraction with the RNeasy kit, about 0.5 to 1 ug of the RNA was reverse transcribed using random hexamers. TCRdb passed the immunoSEQ multiplex PCR reads through MiXCR, listing each CDR3 protein once. Of about 180,000 distinct CDR3 sequences in the sample, under 95% were seen once. The sample taken for sequencing was CD4+ T cells from PBMCs. The receptor source for this set is a human donor with Susac syndrome.

This sequence joins TRBV15 and TRBJ2-3, with 7 bases lining up with TRBD2. The CDR3 loop spans 17 amino acids. Per germline, CDR1 LNHNV and CDR2 YYDKDF (reference sequence). With V trimmed by 2 bases and J by 3 bases, 11 bases remained unmatched. The CDR3 sequence: CATSRNRREGRTDTQYF. The CDR3 region has the DNA TGTGCCACCAGCAGAAACAGAAGGGAGGGGAGAACAGATACGCAGTATTTT.

V is TRBV20-1 and J is TRBJ2-2; D possibly corresponds to TRBD2 (6 bases). Trimming shortened V by 5 bases and J by 4 bases, and 14 bases separated the two germline ends. The CDR3 runs to 14 residues. Germline loops: CDR1 DFQATT, CDR2 SNEGSKA (reference sequence). CDR3 loop: CSAPRGSGTGELFF. CDR3 in DNA: TGCAGTGCTCCCCGGGGGTCGGGCACCGGGGAGCTGTTTTTT.

This clonotype was seen a single time. J is TRBJ2-4 and V is TRBV30, with 8 nucleotides matching TRBD1. Germline V gives CDR1 GTSNPN, CDR2 SVGIG (reference sequence). V gave up 3 bases and J gave up 10 bases; unmatched junction bases: 8. This CDR3 has 13 amino acids. The CDR3 loop reads CAWRAGTGLIQYF. In DNA, the CDR3 is TGTGCCTGGAGGGCCGGGACAGGCCTAATTCAGTACTTC.

The chain combines TRBV7-2 with TRBJ2-2; no clear D gene. Trimming took off 5 bases at V and 3 bases at J, with 4 bases between the two ends. CDR1 and CDR2 from the germline V gene are SGHTA and FQGNSA. This CDR3 is built from 12 residues. The CDR3 coding sequence is TGTGCCAGCAGCACCCACACCGGGGAGCTGTTTTTT. This gives the protein CASSTHTGELFF.